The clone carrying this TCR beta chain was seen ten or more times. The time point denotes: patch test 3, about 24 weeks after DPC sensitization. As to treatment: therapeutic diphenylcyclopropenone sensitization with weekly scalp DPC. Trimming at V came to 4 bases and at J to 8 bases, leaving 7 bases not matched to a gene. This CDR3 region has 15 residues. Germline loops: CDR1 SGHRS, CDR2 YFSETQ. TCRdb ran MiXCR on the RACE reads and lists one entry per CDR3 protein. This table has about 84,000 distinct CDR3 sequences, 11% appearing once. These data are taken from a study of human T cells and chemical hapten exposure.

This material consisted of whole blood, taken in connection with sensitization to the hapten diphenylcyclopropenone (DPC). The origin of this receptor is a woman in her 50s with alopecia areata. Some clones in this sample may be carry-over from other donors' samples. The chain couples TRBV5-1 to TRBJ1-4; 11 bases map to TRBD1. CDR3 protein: CASSPDGTGGEKLFF. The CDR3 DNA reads TGCGCCAGCAGCCCGGACGGGACAGGGGGGGAAAAACTGTTTTTT.